These 20 T cell receptor beta chains were all obtained from the same sample, sequenced in a study of blood T cells in healthy people across ages. The use of a sample-barcoded 5' primer and a J-beta primer mix characterized a second PCR of 7 to 11 cycles. TCRdb passed the 5' RACE reads through MiXCR, listing each CDR3 protein once. Of about 970,000 distinct CDR3 sequences listed, about 53% are singletons. The sequencing sample was made of blood. The source is a woman aged 55-75 years in good health.

The CDR3, as DNA: TGTGCCAGCAGCCCTAGTCGGAATGGCTACACCTTC. Amino acid sequence: CASSPSRNGYTF. This chain connects TRBV7-2 to TRBJ1-2; no clear D gene. The V and J ends lost 5 bases and 6 bases respectively, with 10 bases between them. This CDR3 comprises 12 residues. Per the germline V gene, CDR1 is SGHTA and CDR2 is FQGNSA.

The table lists this clonotype with a few counts. CDR3 nucleotide sequence: TGTGCCAGCAGTTTATATAAGGGGGTTCCGCGGGGGACCCAGTACTTC. Amino acid sequence: CASSLYKGVPRGTQYF. The chain joins TRBV28 to TRBJ2-5, with D perhaps given as TRBD1 or TRBD2 (6 bases each). CDR3 length: 16 residues. Trimming left V 1 base short and J 7 bases short, with 19 bases between. The germline V gene encodes CDR1 MDHEN and CDR2 SYDVKM.

The CDR3, as DNA: TGTGCCAGCGCGCCGGATTACCCCATTGGGACCCAGTACTTC. Amino acid sequence: CASAPDYPIGTQYF. The chain couples TRBV12-3 or TRBV12-4 to TRBJ2-5; D is unresolved. The V end was cut by 8 bases, the J end by 7 bases, with 20 bases between. This CDR3 region has 14 residues.

The rearrangement joins TRBV7-2 to TRBJ2-6; D remains unclear. Trimming removed 4 bases at V and 0 bases at J, with 10 bases between. The CDR3 length is 16 residues. Looked up from germline, CDR1 is SGHTA and CDR2 is FQGNSA. CDR3 DNA: TGTGCCAGCAGCTCCGTCGGAAGCTCTGGGGCCAACGTCCTGACTTTC. As protein: CASSSVGSSGANVLTF.

The chain couples TRBV25-1 to TRBJ2-5, with 9 bases that match TRBD2. The V and J ends lost 4 bases and 3 bases, in that order; junction bases with no gene match: 3. This CDR3 is 14 amino acids long. Germline V gene lookup returns CDR1 MGHDK and CDR2 SYGVNS. CDR3 amino acids: CASSGIAGEETQYF. The CDR3 DNA reads TGTGCCAGCAGTGGCATAGCGGGGGAAGAGACCCAGTACTTC.

This sequence joins TRBV20-1 and TRBJ1-2; weak D call: TRBD1 (5 bases). Trimming removed 7 bases from V and 0 bases from J, with 9 bases in between. The germline V gene encodes CDR1 DFQATT and CDR2 SNEGSKA (reference sequence). The CDR3 runs to 12 residues. The CDR3 sequence: CSGQTANYGYTF. CDR3 nucleotides: TGCAGTGGCCAGACAGCTAACTATGGCTACACCTTC.

On this clonotype: A much more abundant neighbour one base away suggests this may be a read error. The chain carries TRBV6-2 or TRBV6-3 and TRBJ2-1; the D is unclear. The V gene lost 5 bases and the J gene lost 3 bases, with 8 bases spanning the gap. Germline lookup yields CDR1 MNHEY and CDR2 SVGEGT. The CDR3 loop spans 13 amino acids. CDR3 DNA sequence: TGTGCCAGCAGTGCCGGGTTCTACAATGAGCAGTTCTTC. Residues: CASSAGFYNEQFF.

This clonotype was counted a few times. V and J are TRBV6-5 and TRBJ2-7; 10 nucleotides align to TRBD2. CDR3 length: 16 amino acids. V dropped 0 bases and J dropped 2; count of bases not matched to a gene: 4. Per the germline V gene, CDR1 is MNHEY and CDR2 is SVGAGI. The CDR3 sequence: CASSYSLAGVAYEQYF. CDR3 coding DNA: TGTGCCAGCAGTTACTCCCTAGCGGGAGTCGCCTACGAGCAGTACTTC.

The V gene is TRBV28, the J gene TRBJ2-5; 13 positions agree with TRBD2. V shed 4 bases and J 2 bases; nucleotides not matched to a gene: 13. The V gene's germline CDR1 is MDHEN and CDR2 SYDVKM. The CDR3 runs 19 residues. CDR3 DNA sequence: TGTGCCAGCAGTTCAGCTTACGGGACTAGCGGGGCCCCACAAGAGACCCAGTACTTC. This translates into CASSSAYGTSGAPQETQYF.

This clonotype has only a few counts. The chain recombines TRBV7-2 with TRBJ2-3, with D possibly matching TRBD1 (6 bases). This CDR3 is 13 amino acids long. V was clipped by 5 bases and J by 4 bases, with 10 bases between them. CDR1 and CDR2 from the germline V gene are SGHTA and FQGNSA. The CDR3 region has the DNA TGTGCCAGCAGCAACAGGGTCGCAGATACGCAGTATTTT. Its translation is CASSNRVADTQYF. The entire variable domain, with the rest obtained from reference TRBV7-2 and TRBJ2-3, is as follows: GAGVSQSPSNKVTEKGKDVELRCDPISGHTALYWYRQSLGQGLEFLIYFQGNSAPDKSGLPSDRFSAERTGGSVSTLTIQRTQQEDSAVYLCASSNRVADTQYFGPGTRLTVL.

In its sample, this clonotype was seen a few times. The chain combines TRBV11-2 with TRBJ1-2; D might be TRBD1 (5 bases). Per germline, CDR1 SGHAT and CDR2 FQNNGV. V lost 3 bases, J lost 9 bases, and 11 bases lay in between. This CDR3 has 12 residues. This chain's CDR3 is CASSFGAKSYTF. CDR3 sequence (DNA): TGTGCCAGCAGCTTTGGGGCTAAGAGCTACACCTTC.

Of note for this clonotype: The junction and the germline gene differ at one end; a read error may be behind it. V gene TRBV13 combines with J gene TRBJ2-4; possibly TRBD2 for D (6 bases). The DNA end favors TRBJ2-7, so the J call may be wrong. Germline V lookup: CDR1 PRHDT, CDR2 FYEKMQ (reference sequence). The CDR3 spans 14 residues. The CDR3 region is CASNLGLLYYEQYF. The DNA for the CDR3 is TGTGCCAGCAACTTAGGACTACTCTACTACGAGCAGTACTTC.

This clonotype was detected a few times. The chain links TRBV29-1 to TRBJ2-5, with 7 bases identical to TRBD1. The CDR3 loop spans 13 amino acids. Germline trimming cut 4 bases from V and 5 bases from J; bases unmatched to any gene: 7. The germline V gene has CDR1 SQVTM and CDR2 ANQGSEA. CDR3 sequence reads: CSVVVQGHETQYF. CDR3 nucleotides: TGCAGCGTTGTAGTACAGGGGCACGAGACCCAGTACTTC.

This clonotype has just a few counts. This chain uses TRBV21-1 with TRBJ2-3; TRBD1, the D gene given by the table, was not confirmed from the DNA. TRBV21-1 is a recognized pseudogene. The CDR3 covers 20 residues. CDR3 in DNA: TGTGCCAGCAGCACCGGACAGGGGGCGAGATTCCCCCTTAGCACAGATACGCAGTATTTT. It yields the protein CASSTGQGARFPLSTDTQYF.

This clonotype was seen only once. J is TRBJ2-4 and V is TRBV6-5; D not certain. CDR1 MNHEY and CDR2 SVGAGI come from the germline V gene. Trimming stripped 2 bases from V and 13 bases from J, with 15 bases between. The CDR3 consists of 13 residues. The DNA for the CDR3 is TGTGCCAGCAGTTACGCGAGAACGGGTGAGCAGTACTTC. It yields the protein CASSYARTGEQYF.

The chain has TRBV6-5 and TRBJ2-5, with 7 nucleotides matching TRBD2. CDR3 length: 17 amino acids. Germline V gene sequence: CDR1 MNHEY, CDR2 SVGAGI. The J segment lost 5 bases and the V segment lost 0 bases, leaving 12 bases of the junction unmatched. CDR3 in DNA: TGTGCCAGCAGTTACTCGATTGGTGGGGCGGGGGAGGAGACCCAGTACTTC. It specifies CASSYSIGGAGEETQYF.

This clonotype has a handful of counts. The genes are TRBV2 and TRBJ2-1, with D tentatively TRBD2 (6 bases). Germline CDR1 and CDR2: SNHLY and FYNNEI. The CDR3 sequence is 13 residues long. V lost 6 bases and J lost 5, with 11 bases in between. The CDR3 protein is CASRGGAHNEQFF. CDR3 coding DNA: TGTGCCAGCAGGGGCGGGGCCCACAATGAGCAGTTCTTC.

The chain is built from TRBV9 and TRBJ2-7; TRBD2 matches at 13 bases. V lost 3 bases and J lost 6; bases outside the gene matches: 6. The CDR3 length is 15 residues. CDR1 and CDR2 from the germline V gene are SGDLS and YYNGEE. This chain's CDR3 is CASSAPGLAGSEQYF. The CDR3 region has the DNA TGTGCCAGCAGCGCCCCGGGACTAGCGGGATCCGAGCAGTACTTC.

V and J are TRBV24-1 and TRBJ2-2; D unclear. CDR3 size: 12 residues. With 10 bases removed from V and 5 bases from J, the gap between germline ends came to 10 bases. The V gene's germline CDR1 is KGHDR and CDR2 SFDVKD. For the CDR3, the DNA is TGTGCCACAGACCCCAATACCGGGGAGCTGTTTTTT. The encoded protein is CATDPNTGELFF.

V gene TRBV6-2 or TRBV6-3 combines with J gene TRBJ2-1; a possible D gene is TRBD2 (5 bases). V was cut by 10 bases and J by 5 bases, with 21 bases left in between. The CDR3 is 15 amino acids. Germline lookup yields CDR1 MNHEY and CDR2 SVGEGT. The CDR3 here is CATNGNRAQDNEQFF. DNA of the CDR3: TGTGCCACTAACGGGAATCGGGCTCAGGACAATGAGCAGTTCTTC.